The text below deals with one TCR beta chain. What it binds is unknown. This record comes from a study of vaccination effects on CD4 cells after COVID-19. Before sequencing took place, the ViraFEST assay used viral peptide pools to expand antigen-specific CD4+ T cells. At the end of about ten days of culture, CD4+ T cells were isolated. Their SARS-CoV-2 infection, verified by PCR, occurred between March and December 2020. Wells each received two million PBMC, cultured with approximately 10 IU/ml IL-2 and about 10 ug/ml peptides. Assay: immunoSEQ multiplex PCR; the TCRdb copy retains only in-frame clones and omits some. The repertoire holds approximately 38,000 clones, with around 67% as singletons. The CDR3 extends over 15 amino acids. V lost 2 bases to trimming and J lost 7 bases; unmatched junction nucleotides: 6. Per germline, CDR1 KGHSH and CDR2 LQKENI.

This chain uses TRBV18 with TRBJ2-1, with 9 bases aligning to TRBD1. This receptor was taken from a human donor who had a prior SARS-CoV-2 infection. The sample here was CD4+ T cells from PBMCs cultured with a peptide pool, taken before COVID-19 vaccination. In nucleotides, the CDR3 is TGTGCCAGCTCACCAAGGACAGGGGCAGGAAATGAGCAGTTCTTC. It specifies CASSPRTGAGNEQFF.